The clone carrying this T cell receptor beta chain is medium-sized by share. These data originate in a study of tumor-infiltrating lymphocytes in oesophageal squamous cell carcinoma. Germline CDR1 MNHNS, CDR2 SASEGT. The CDR3 has 15 residues. The V gene lost 4 bases and the J gene lost 4 bases, with 14 bases spanning the gap. TCRdb reprocessed the PCR reads via MiXCR and lists one record per CDR3 protein. The sample carries about 14,000 distinct CDR3 sequences, less than 60% recorded once. The clonotype was recovered from a male donor with esophageal squamous cell carcinoma. Sequencing was performed on blood. The J gene is TRBJ1-5, the V gene TRBV6-1; possibly TRBD1 for D (6 bases). The CDR3 loop reads CASSGGTGKNQPQHF. The CDR3 DNA sequence: TGTGCCAGCAGTGGAGGCACAGGGAAGAATCAGCCCCAGCATTTT.